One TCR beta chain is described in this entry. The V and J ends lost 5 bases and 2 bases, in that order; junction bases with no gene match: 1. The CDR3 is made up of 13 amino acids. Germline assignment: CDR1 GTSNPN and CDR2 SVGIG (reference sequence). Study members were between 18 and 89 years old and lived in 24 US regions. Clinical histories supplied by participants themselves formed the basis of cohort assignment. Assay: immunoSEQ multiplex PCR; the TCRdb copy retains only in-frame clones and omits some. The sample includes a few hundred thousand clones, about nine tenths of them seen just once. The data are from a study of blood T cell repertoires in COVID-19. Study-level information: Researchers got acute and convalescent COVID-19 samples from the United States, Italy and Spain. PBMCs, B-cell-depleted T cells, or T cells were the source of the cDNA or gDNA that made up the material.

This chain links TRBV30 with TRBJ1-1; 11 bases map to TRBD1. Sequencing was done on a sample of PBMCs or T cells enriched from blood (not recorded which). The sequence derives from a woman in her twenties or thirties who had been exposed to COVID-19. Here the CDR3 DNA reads TGTGCCTGGGGGACAGGGGGAAACACTGAAGCTTTCTTT. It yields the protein CAWGTGGNTEAFF.